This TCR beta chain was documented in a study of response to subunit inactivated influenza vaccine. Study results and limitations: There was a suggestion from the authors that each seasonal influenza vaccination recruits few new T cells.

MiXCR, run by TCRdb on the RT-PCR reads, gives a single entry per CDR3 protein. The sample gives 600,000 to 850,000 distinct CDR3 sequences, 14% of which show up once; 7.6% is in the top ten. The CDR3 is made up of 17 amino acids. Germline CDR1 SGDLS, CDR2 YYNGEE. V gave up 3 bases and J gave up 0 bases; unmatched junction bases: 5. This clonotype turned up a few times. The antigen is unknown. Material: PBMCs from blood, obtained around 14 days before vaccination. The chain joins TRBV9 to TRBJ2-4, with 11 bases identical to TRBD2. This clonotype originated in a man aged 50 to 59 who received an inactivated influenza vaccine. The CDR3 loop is CASSAGLAGRAKNIQYF. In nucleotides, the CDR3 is TGTGCCAGCAGCGCTGGACTAGCGGGTCGAGCCAAAAACATTCAGTACTTC. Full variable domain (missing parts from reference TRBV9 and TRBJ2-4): DSGVTQTPKHLITATGQRVTLRCSPRSGDLSVYWYQQSLDQGLQFLIQYYNGEERAKGNILERFSAQQFPDLHSELNLSSLELGDSALYFCASSAGLAGRAKNIQYFGAGTRLSVL.